This T cell receptor beta chain emerged from a study of T cell changes during pregnancy in multiple sclerosis (dated by TCRdb to the late 2010s). Broadly, across the study: Changes in the T cell repertoire over the course of pregnancy were examined in this study in women with multiple sclerosis.

This clone was observed a few times. Its specific antigen is unknown. No much larger clone is present one base from it, and per-base qualities are unavailable. Clipping removes 0 bases from V and 2 bases from J, with 14 as the unmatched junction base count. The germline V gene (reference sequence) specifies LNHNV as CDR1 and YYDKDF as CDR2. From the cysteine up to the phenylalanine, the CDR3 has a length of 20 residues. CDR3 DNA only is kept here, 60 bases in frame from base 1. Libraries came from the immunoSEQ multiplex PCR assay. Imported from immuneACCESS, the table was reduced by TCRdb to in-frame sequences with V and J called. These copies leave out some clones; in studies compared against another copy, an unresolved V gene accounts for under half, and the cause of the remainder is not known. The sample data list 110,000 or so clones, and roughly 92% of these were observed just once. Roughly 6.2% of the sample is in the top ten clones.

The receptor was derived from a female donor with multiple sclerosis, enrolled in a pregnancy study. The rearranged segments are TRBV15 and TRBJ2-3; 10 bases in the middle match TRBD2. Sequencing was performed on peripheral blood, taken before pregnancy. The DNA sequence is as follows: TGTGCCACCAGCAGAGAAAACGGGAGGGGTAGCGGGGGGAACACAGATACGCAGTATTTT. Its translation reads: CATSRENGRGSGGNTDTQYF.